This is a list of T cell receptor beta chains from one sample in a study of early T cells in non-severe SARS-CoV-2 infection. TCRdb analysed the 5' RACE reads with MiXCR anew, one entry per CDR3 protein. The table has tens of thousands of distinct CDR3 sequences, under 6% seen once; the top ten hold more than 5%. The source material was whole blood. The receptor source for this set is an adult who was a healthcare worker with PCR-confirmed SARS-CoV-2 infection or an uninfected control (not recorded which). Each CDR3 is given with its conserved first and last residue. Clone sizes are given selectively: once, few, many, or a class where the clone is expanded.

clone_size: many
v_call: TRBV20-1
cdr3_aa: CSAERGTYTGELFF

clone_size: many
v_call: TRBV7-9
cdr3_aa: CASSSLLNSGGGKLFF

clone_size: medium-sized
v_call: TRBV20-1
cdr3_aa: CSARVSSGGSYNEQFF

clone_size: many
v_call: TRBV20-1
cdr3_aa: CSASKVSGDSDLSGYTF

clone_size: many
v_call: TRBV7-9
cdr3_aa: CATPGQGPYEQYF

clone_size: many
v_call: TRBV15
cdr3_aa: CATSPPGQPQHF

clone_size: NA
v_call: TRBV28
cdr3_aa: CASSSFRVPRGQYF

clone_size: many
v_call: TRBV24-1
cdr3_aa: CATSDVQGSDQPQHF

clone_size: many
v_call: TRBV20-1
cdr3_aa: CSAREGAGGIGQPQHF

clone_size: many
v_call: TRBV4-2
cdr3_aa: CASSRGLAALLETQYF

clone_size: many
v_call: TRBV24-1
cdr3_aa: CATSDFLSGYTF

clone_size: many
v_call: TRBV6-6
cdr3_aa: CASSYTGLAGGYQETQYF

clone_size: many
v_call: TRBV7-6
cdr3_aa: CASSLESPGTGAEQYF

clone_size: many
v_call: TRBV7-2
cdr3_aa: CASSPRRVVDTQYF

clone_size: NA
v_call: TRBV12-5
cdr3_aa: CASGLVNAMTGHQVNTEAFF

clone_size: many
v_call: TRBV19
cdr3_aa: CASTPGTSGGSWTQYF

clone_size: many
v_call: TRBV20-1
cdr3_aa: CSARAGTGTQPQHF

clone_size: many
v_call: TRBV28
cdr3_aa: CASSSRGRVDEQYF

clone_size: many
v_call: TRBV19
cdr3_aa: CASSISRASTDTQYF

clone_size: many
v_call: TRBV7-9
cdr3_aa: CASSMMTRYNEQFF

clone_size: many
v_call: TRBV7-2
cdr3_aa: CASSLVNPGERDF

clone_size: medium-sized
v_call: TRBV2
cdr3_aa: CASSGQGVWDTQYF

clone_size: many
v_call: TRBV20-1
cdr3_aa: CSANRDGTYEQYF

clone_size: many
v_call: TRBV27
cdr3_aa: CASSLKVPTTASYGYTF

clone_size: few
v_call: TRBV6-2/TRBV6-3
cdr3_aa: CASRKGRAGNTEAFF

clone_size: many
v_call: TRBV12-3/TRBV12-4
cdr3_aa: CASSFGGARVYNEQFF

clone_size: many
v_call: TRBV12-3/TRBV12-4
cdr3_aa: CASSSGGSDIQYF

clone_size: many
v_call: TRBV4-2
cdr3_aa: CASSQGQQFYGYTF

clone_size: NA
v_call: TRBV6-6
cdr3_aa: CASSQGGREVDTQYF

clone_size: NA
v_call: TRBV18
cdr3_aa: CASSPPPSGANVLTF

clone_size: many
v_call: TRBV6-4
cdr3_aa: CASRWGSNQPQHF

clone_size: medium-sized
v_call: TRBV12-3/TRBV12-4
cdr3_aa: CASRGGQGLDYGYTF

clone_size: many
v_call: TRBV7-2
cdr3_aa: CASSLEFLSWTAGELFF

clone_size: many
v_call: TRBV15
cdr3_aa: CATSRDSAGFGTDTQYF

clone_size: many
v_call: TRBV19
cdr3_aa: CASSLTNYGYTF

clone_size: NA
v_call: TRBV20-1
cdr3_aa: CSPGLLTDTQYF

clone_size: many
v_call: TRBV3-1
cdr3_aa: CASGYTGGFATGELFF

clone_size: many
v_call: TRBV4-2
cdr3_aa: CASSQGSRDSYNEQFF

clone_size: few
v_call: TRBV7-9
cdr3_aa: CASSVMGLETQYF

clone_size: many
v_call: TRBV6-2/TRBV6-3
cdr3_aa: CASRRQVGNQPQHF

clone_size: many
v_call: TRBV28
cdr3_aa: CASSFPPGGQETQYF

clone_size: many
v_call: TRBV7-9
cdr3_aa: CASSPHYEQYF

clone_size: NA
v_call: TRBV6-2/TRBV6-3
cdr3_aa: CASSPTKTGVLHF

clone_size: many
v_call: TRBV10-3
cdr3_aa: CAISERTSGGAVTVTQYF

clone_size: medium-sized
v_call: TRBV20-1
cdr3_aa: CSARRLTGELFF

clone_size: many
v_call: TRBV20-1
cdr3_aa: CSASKGVLDGYTF

clone_size: few
v_call: TRBV3-1
cdr3_aa: CASSGGYGYTF

clone_size: few
v_call: TRBV28
cdr3_aa: CASSLLGGEDTQYF

clone_size: NA
v_call: TRBV7-2
cdr3_aa: CASSFGTGVDEQYF

clone_size: few
v_call: TRBV18
cdr3_aa: CASSPSLMRDTQYF

clone_size: few
v_call: TRBV7-9
cdr3_aa: CASSRGGARDNEQFF

clone_size: many
v_call: TRBV7-3
cdr3_aa: CASSKTGREGYTF

clone_size: NA
v_call: TRBV6-2/TRBV6-3
cdr3_aa: CASSDRETEAFF

clone_size: NA
v_call: TRBV28
cdr3_aa: CASSWGNQPQHF

clone_size: many
v_call: TRBV3-1
cdr3_aa: CASSRQGYTEAFF

clone_size: few
v_call: TRBV6-6
cdr3_aa: CASSFRLEPDTQYF

clone_size: many
v_call: TRBV7-9
cdr3_aa: CASSHGGIGAFF